This T cell receptor beta chain is drawn from a study of blood T cell repertoires in COVID-19. Across the study: Sites across the United States, Italy and Spain contributed samples from acute and convalescent COVID-19. The analysed material was cDNA or gDNA that came from T cells, B-cell-depleted T cells, or PBMCs.

As processed by the authors: From reference gene primer amplification, estimates of nucleated cell counts were derived. Profiled with immunoSEQ multiplex PCR; TCRdb holds only in-frame clones, not every one. V and J calls and clone size come straight from that table; D and trimming were deduced from the DNA. The table has 200,000 or so clones, roughly 90% seen once. The TCR comes from a woman aged 50 to 65 with acute or convalescent COVID-19. Sequenced sample: peripheral blood.

The DNA for the CDR3 is TGCGCCAGCAGTGAGTCCCAGGGAAACACCATATATTTT. Translating it yields CASSESQGNTIYF. This chain connects TRBV10-2 to TRBJ1-3, with D hard to call. Trimming removed 0 bases at V and 4 bases at J, with 4 bases between. This CDR3 contains 13 residues. Germline CDR1 WSHSY, CDR2 SAAADI.